This TCR beta chain was identified in a study of T cell responses to AZD1222 COVID-19 vaccine. General study results and limits: Spike-specific TCR breadth and depth both grew after two AZD1222 doses.

Repertoires were generated with immunoSEQ multiplex PCR, while TCRdb's copy carries only in-frame clones and drops some. The sample has roughly 51,000 clones; roughly 90% are singletons. Germline CDR1 is KGHDR and CDR2 is SFDVKD. This CDR3 contains 11 residues. Between the trimmed V and J ends, which lost 9 bases and 4 bases, there was a span of 6 bases. Details on this clone: Its antigen remains unidentified. Other nucleotide sequences from this sample produce the same CDR3.

This specimen was peripheral blood, taken 28 days after the second AZD1222 dose. The clonotype originates from an adult who received the AZD1222 COVID-19 vaccine. The chain recombines TRBV24-1 with TRBJ2-1; D is possibly TRBD1 or TRBD2 (5 bases each). CDR3 amino acids: CATGGYNEQFF. CDR3 DNA: TGTGCCACCGGGGGATACAATGAGCAGTTCTTC.